Sequencing of this T cell receptor (beta chain) was carried out in a study of beta chain features in type 1 diabetes. Overall study context: All samples together contributed 100 million to 120 million sorted cells for examination.

Purity above 98% was achieved in all sorted populations. The study reverse transcribed the entire isolated RNA, so it sequenced expressed TCRB transcripts. Naive, central memory and regulatory T cell samples came to a mean of approximately 3.57 million reads. Repertoires were generated with immunoSEQ multiplex PCR, while TCRdb's copy carries only in-frame clones and drops some. The sample consists of 52,000 or so clones, 52% of them appearing once. Study-wide findings and caveats: A greater similarity of naive, central memory and Treg TCRB repertoires was seen among patients than among healthy donors. Shortening of TCRB CDR3s, moderate but significant, appeared in all four CD4+ subsets of Type 1 diabetes patients.

This clone is medium-sized in the sample. The antigen remains unidentified. The sample comprised Tregs from blood. This TCR was recovered from a woman aged 40 to 50 with type 1 diabetes.

DNA of the CDR3: TGTGCCAGTAGTCCCCTCGTCGGGACAGGGGTTAGGCGTGACGCTTACAATGAGCAGTTCTTC. Its protein product is CASSPLVGTGVRRDAYNEQFF. V usage is TRBV19 and J usage is TRBJ2-1; 10 bases match TRBD1. CDR1 is LNHDA and CDR2 is SQIVND in the germline V gene (reference sequence). The V gene end was trimmed by 5 bases and the J gene end by 4 bases; junction bases not matched to a gene: 23. The length of the CDR3 is 21 residues.